The sequence of this TCR beta chain was determined in a study of blood T cells in healthy people across ages. Study-level findings and limits: Long-lived donors had more naive CD4+ cells and higher diversity than aged donors.

Concerning this clonotype: Its antigen is currently unknown.

Combining a sample-barcoded 5' primer with a J-beta primer mix, a second PCR ran for 7 to 11 cycles. A single record per CDR3 protein comes from TCRdb applying MiXCR to the 5' RACE reads. This sample yields about a million distinct CDR3 sequences, of which roughly two fifths are seen a single time; 10% to 15% belongs to the top ten. Extraction of total RNA produced a minimum of 6 micrograms from each sample. In germline, CDR1 is MNHEY, CDR2 SVGEGT. V lost 6 bases, J lost 2 bases, and 4 bases stayed unmatched. CDR3 length equals 14 residues. The source material was blood. The genes are TRBV6-2 or TRBV6-3 and TRBJ1-5; 7 bases are shared with TRBD1. The sequence was obtained from a man aged 18-30 years in good health. CDR3 nucleotide sequence: TGTGCCAGCAGGAATACAGGGGGCAATCAGCCCCAGCATTTT. Its translation: CASRNTGGNQPQHF.